This record covers a single T cell receptor beta chain. This entry is derived from a study of OX40 agonist ivuxolimab in advanced cancers. Trimming left V 6 bases short and J 5 bases short, with 14 bases between. The CDR3 loop spans 14 amino acids. Germline CDR1 reads SGHRS; CDR2 reads YFSETQ. The data were produced by immunoSEQ multiplex PCR, yet TCRdb's version contains in-frame clones alone and is incomplete. This table holds about 82,000 clones, 91% found once. This chain connects TRBV5-1 to TRBJ1-4, with D perhaps TRBD1 (5 bases). The clonotype was recovered from an adult with an advanced solid tumor such as melanoma, head and neck, liver or kidney cancer. The sequenced sample was CD4+ or CD8+ T cells sorted from blood, obtained in a trial of the OX40 agonist ivuxolimab. The CDR3: CASTHREGNEKLFF. In DNA, the CDR3 is TGCGCCAGCACACACCGGGAGGGGAATGAAAAACTGTTTTTT.